The next 7 T cell receptor beta chains were all read from a single sample in a study of T cell responses to AZD1222 COVID-19 vaccine. Assay: immunoSEQ multiplex PCR; the TCRdb copy retains only in-frame clones and omits some. In the table there are approximately 100,000 clones, about 89% of which are singletons. Sequencing was performed on peripheral blood, taken on day 0 of AZD1222 vaccination. The receptors stem from an adult in good health.

V is TRBV5-1 and J is TRBJ2-3, with 12 bases that match TRBD2. The CDR3 totals 18 residues. The ends lost 1 base at V and 4 bases at J; junction bases unmatched: 10. CDR1 and CDR2 (germline): SGHRS, YFSETQ. CDR3 sequence: CASSLMLAGGPGADTQYF. CDR3 nucleotides: TGCGCCAGCAGCTTGATGCTAGCGGGGGGGCCAGGCGCAGATACGCAGTATTTT.

This chain uses TRBV5-4 with TRBJ2-3, with TRBD2 matching 7 bases. The length of the CDR3 is 14 residues. Unmatched junction bases numbered 8, after V lost 10 bases and J lost 0 bases. Germline V gene data show CDR1 as SGHNT and CDR2 as YYREEE (reference sequence). The CDR3 reads CAGSSGTSTDTQYF. In nucleotides, the CDR3 is TGTGCCGGTTCTAGCGGCACTAGCACAGATACGCAGTATTTT.

The rearrangement joins TRBV2 to TRBJ2-3; possibly TRBD1 for D (5 bases). Germline V gene data show CDR1 as SNHLY and CDR2 as FYNNEI. CDR3 length: 18 residues. Trimming stripped 6 bases from V and 2 bases from J, with 24 bases between. CDR3 sequence (DNA): TGTGCCAGCAGGACCTCGCTAGGGGTGGCTGAACTCACAGATACGCAGTATTTT. Encoded protein: CASRTSLGVAELTDTQYF.

The gene calls are TRBV6-2 or TRBV6-3 and TRBJ2-2; the D call may be TRBD1 or TRBD2 (5 bases each). V was shortened by 5 bases and J by 5 bases, with 15 bases between the two germline ends. CDR1 and CDR2 (germline): MNHEY, SVGEGT. The CDR3 spans 15 residues. The CDR3 here is CASSTRGRGTGELFF. The CDR3 DNA reads TGTGCCAGCAGTACCCGGGGCCGAGGTACCGGGGAGCTGTTTTTT.

The rearrangement joins TRBV7-2 to TRBJ2-2, with D unclear. In germline, CDR1 is SGHTA, CDR2 FQGNSA. The V and J ends lost 3 bases and 5 bases respectively, with 10 bases between them. The CDR3 extends over 14 amino acids. In nucleotides, the CDR3 is TGTGCCAGCAGCTTGTCAGCCACAACCGGGGAGCTGTTTTTT. As protein: CASSLSATTGELFF. The full variable domain, completed using reference TRBV7-2 and TRBJ2-2, is GAGVSQSPSNKVTEKGKDVELRCDPISGHTALYWYRQSLGQGLEFLIYFQGNSAPDKSGLPSDRFSAERTGGSVSTLTIQRTQQEDSAVYLCASSLSATTGELFFGEGSRLTVL.

The rearrangement uses TRBV28 and TRBJ1-2; no clear D. The CDR3 spans 18 residues. V lost 6 bases, J lost 4 bases, and 27 bases lay in between. In germline, CDR1 is MDHEN, CDR2 SYDVKM. The CDR3 nucleotides are TGTGCCAGCAGCCTACTCGCTCCCCCAAGGAGGGCAACCTATGGCTACACCTTC. This codes for CASSLLAPPRRATYGYTF.

This sequence joins TRBV19 and TRBJ2-1; no clear D gene. Germline V CDR1 and CDR2: LNHDA, SQIVND (reference sequence). Deletions cut 3 bases from V and 2 bases from J, with 11 bases between. This CDR3 is built from 15 residues. The CDR3 is CASSIKGWPYNEQFF. The CDR3 nucleotides read TGTGCCAGTAGTATTAAAGGGTGGCCCTACAATGAGCAGTTCTTC.